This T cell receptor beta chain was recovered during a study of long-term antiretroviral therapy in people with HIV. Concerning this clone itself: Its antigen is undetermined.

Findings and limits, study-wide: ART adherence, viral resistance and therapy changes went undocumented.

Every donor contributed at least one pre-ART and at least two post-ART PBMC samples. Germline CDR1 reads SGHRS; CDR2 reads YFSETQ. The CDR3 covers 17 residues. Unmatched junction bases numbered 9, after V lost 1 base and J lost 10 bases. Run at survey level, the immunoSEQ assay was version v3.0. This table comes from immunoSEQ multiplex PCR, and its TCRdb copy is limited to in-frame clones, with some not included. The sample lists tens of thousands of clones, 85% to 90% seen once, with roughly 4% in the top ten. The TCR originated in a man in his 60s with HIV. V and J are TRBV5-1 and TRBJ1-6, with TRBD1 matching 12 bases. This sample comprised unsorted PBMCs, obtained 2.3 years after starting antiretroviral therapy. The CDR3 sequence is CASSLFQGTGGESPLHF. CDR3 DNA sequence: TGCGCCAGCAGCTTGTTTCAGGGGACAGGGGGCGAATCACCCCTCCACTTT.